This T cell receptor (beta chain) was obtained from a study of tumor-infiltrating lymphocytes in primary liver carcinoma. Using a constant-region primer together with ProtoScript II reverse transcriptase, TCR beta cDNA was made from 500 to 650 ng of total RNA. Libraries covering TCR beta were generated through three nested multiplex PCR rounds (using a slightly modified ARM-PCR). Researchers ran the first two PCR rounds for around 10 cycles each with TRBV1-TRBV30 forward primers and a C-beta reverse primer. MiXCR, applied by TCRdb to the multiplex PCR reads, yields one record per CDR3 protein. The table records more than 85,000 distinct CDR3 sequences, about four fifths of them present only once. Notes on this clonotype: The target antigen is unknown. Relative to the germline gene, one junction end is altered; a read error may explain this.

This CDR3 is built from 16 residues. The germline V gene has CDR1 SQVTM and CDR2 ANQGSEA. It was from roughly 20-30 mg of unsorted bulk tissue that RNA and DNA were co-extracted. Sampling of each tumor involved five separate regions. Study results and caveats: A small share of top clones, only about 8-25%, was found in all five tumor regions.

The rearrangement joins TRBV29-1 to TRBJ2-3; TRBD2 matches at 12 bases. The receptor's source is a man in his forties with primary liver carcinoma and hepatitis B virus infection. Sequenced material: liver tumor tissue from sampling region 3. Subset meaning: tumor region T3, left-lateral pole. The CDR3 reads CSVEGTSGTSAVTQYF. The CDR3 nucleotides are TGCAGCGTTGAAGGGACTAGCGGGACCAGCGCAGTTACGCAATATTTT.